The clone carrying this T cell receptor (beta chain) has only a few counts. This specimen comes from a study of T-cell reconstitution after alpha-beta-depleted transplantation in children. A TCRbeta library incorporating unique molecular identifiers was prepared. One entry per CDR3 protein results from TCRdb running MiXCR on the PCR reads. The data show a few hundred thousand distinct CDR3 sequences, 10% to 15% seen once. Germline assignment: CDR1 SGHNT and CDR2 YENEEA. The CDR3 length is 12 residues. Trimming at V came to 6 bases and at J to 12 bases, leaving 6 bases not matched to a gene. This sequence originates from a human donor who donated a stem cell graft to a child with Fanconi anemia. The chain combines TRBV11-3 with TRBJ2-1; 9 bases are shared with TRBD1. Sequenced here: PBMCs, sampled from the stem cell graft. The CDR3 DNA is TGTGCCAGCAGGTCAGGGACAGGGAGGCAGTTCTTC. Amino acids: CASRSGTGRQFF. Full variable domain (rest looked up from reference TRBV11-3 and TRBJ2-1): EAGVVQSPRYKIIEKKQPVAFWCNPISGHNTLYWYLQNLGQGPELLIRYENEEAVDDSQLPKDRFSAERLKGVDSTLKIQPAELGDSAVYLCASRSGTGRQFFGPGTRLTVL.